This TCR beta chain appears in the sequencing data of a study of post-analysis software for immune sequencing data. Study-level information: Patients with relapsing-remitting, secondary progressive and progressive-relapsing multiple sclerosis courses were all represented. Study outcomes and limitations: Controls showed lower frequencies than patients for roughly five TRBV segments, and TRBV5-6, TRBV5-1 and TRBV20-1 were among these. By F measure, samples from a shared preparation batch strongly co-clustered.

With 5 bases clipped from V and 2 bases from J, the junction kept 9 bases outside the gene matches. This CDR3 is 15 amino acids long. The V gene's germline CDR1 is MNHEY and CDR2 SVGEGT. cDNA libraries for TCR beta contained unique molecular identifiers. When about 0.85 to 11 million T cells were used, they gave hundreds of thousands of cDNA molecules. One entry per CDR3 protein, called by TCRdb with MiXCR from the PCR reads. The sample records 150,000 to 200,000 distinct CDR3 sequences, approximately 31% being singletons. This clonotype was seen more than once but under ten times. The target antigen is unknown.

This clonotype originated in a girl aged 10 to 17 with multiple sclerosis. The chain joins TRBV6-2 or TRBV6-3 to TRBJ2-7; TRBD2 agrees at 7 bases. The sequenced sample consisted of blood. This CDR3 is CASSGILARAYEQYF. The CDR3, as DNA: TGTGCCAGCAGTGGAATACTAGCGAGAGCCTACGAGCAGTACTTC.